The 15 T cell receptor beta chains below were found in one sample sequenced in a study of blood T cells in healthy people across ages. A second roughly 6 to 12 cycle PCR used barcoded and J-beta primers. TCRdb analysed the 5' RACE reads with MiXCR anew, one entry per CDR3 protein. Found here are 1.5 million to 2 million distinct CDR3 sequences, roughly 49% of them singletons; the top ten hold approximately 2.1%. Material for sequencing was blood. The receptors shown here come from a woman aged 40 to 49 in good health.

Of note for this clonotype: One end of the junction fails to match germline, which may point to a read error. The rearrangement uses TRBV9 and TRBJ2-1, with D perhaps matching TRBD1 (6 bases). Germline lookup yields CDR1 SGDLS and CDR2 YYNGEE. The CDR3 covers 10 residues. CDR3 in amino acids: CSRGDNEQFF. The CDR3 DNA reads TGTTCCAGGGGAGACAATGAGCAGTTCTTC.

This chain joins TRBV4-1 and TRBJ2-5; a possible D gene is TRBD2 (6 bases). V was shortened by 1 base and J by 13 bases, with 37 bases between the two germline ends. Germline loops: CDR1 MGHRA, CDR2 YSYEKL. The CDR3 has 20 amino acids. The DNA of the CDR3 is TGCGCCAGCAGCCAAGTAACACTACGCGGGGCCCGAGGGGAATACAATGAGCGGTACTTC. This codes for CASSQVTLRGARGEYNERYF.

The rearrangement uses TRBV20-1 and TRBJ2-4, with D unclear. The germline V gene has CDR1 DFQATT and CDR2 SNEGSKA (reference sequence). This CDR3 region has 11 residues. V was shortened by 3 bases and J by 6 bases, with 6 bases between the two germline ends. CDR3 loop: CSARNGNIQYF. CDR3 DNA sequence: TGCAGTGCTAGGAACGGAAACATTCAGTACTTC.

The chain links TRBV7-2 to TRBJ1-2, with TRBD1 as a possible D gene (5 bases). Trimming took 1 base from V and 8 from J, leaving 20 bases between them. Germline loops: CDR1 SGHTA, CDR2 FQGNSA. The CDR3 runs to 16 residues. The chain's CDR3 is CASSLGEAGGPGGYTF. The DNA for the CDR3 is TGTGCCAGCAGCTTAGGCGAGGCGGGAGGGCCAGGGGGCTACACCTTC.

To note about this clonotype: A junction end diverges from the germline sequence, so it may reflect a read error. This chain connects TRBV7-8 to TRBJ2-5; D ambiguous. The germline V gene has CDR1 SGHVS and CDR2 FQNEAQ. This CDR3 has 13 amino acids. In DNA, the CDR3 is TGTGCTAGCAGACGACGGTTCCAAGAGACCCAGTACTTC. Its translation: CASRRRFQETQYF. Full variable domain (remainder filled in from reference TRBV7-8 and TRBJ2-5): GAGVSQSPRYKVAKRGQDVALRCDPISGHVSLFWYQQALGQGPEFLTYFQNEAQLDKSGLPSDRFFAERPEGSVSTLKIQRTQQEDSAVYLCASRRRFQETQYFGPGTRLLVL.

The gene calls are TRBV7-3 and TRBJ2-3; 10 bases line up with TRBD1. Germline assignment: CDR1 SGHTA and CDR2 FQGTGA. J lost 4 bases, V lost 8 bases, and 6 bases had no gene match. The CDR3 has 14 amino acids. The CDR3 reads CASGRTGGADTQYF. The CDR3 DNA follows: TGTGCCAGCGGGCGGACAGGGGGTGCAGATACGCAGTATTTT.

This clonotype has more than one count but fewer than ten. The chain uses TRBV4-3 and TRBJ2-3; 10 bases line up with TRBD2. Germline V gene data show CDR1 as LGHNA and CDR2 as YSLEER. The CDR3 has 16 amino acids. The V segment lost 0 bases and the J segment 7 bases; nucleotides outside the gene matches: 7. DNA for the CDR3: TGCGCCAGCAGCCAAGATGGCCTAGCGGGGGTAAATACGCAGTATTTT. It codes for CASSQDGLAGVNTQYF.

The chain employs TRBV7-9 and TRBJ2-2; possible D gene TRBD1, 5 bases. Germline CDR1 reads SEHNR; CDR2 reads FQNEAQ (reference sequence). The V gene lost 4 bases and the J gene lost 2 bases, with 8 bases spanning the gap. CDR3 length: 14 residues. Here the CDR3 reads CASSWTQNTGELFF. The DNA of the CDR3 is TGTGCCAGCAGCTGGACACAAAACACCGGGGAGCTGTTTTTT.

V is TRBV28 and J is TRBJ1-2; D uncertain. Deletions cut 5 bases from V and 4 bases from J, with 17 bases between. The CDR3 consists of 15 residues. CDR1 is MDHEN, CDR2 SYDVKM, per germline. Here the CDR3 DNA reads TGTGCCAGCAGTCTAGAGGCAGATTATCGCTATGGCTACACCTTC. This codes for CASSLEADYRYGYTF.

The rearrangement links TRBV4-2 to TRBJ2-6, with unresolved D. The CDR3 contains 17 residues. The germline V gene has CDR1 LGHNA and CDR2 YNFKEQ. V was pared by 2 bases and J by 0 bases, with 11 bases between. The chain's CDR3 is CASSQPTRASGANVLTF. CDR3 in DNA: TGTGCCAGCAGCCAACCGACCCGGGCCTCTGGGGCCAACGTCCTGACTTTC.

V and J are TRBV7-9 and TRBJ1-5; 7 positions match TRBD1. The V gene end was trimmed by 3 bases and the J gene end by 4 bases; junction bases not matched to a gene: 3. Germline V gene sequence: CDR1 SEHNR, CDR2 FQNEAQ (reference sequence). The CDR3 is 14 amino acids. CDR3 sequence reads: CASSFWDSNQPQHF. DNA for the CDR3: TGTGCCAGCAGCTTCTGGGACAGTAATCAGCCCCAGCATTTT.

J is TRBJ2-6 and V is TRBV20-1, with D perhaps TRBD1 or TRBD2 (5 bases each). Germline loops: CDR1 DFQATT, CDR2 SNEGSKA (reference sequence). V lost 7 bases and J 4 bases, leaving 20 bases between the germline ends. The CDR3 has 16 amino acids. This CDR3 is CSGRVFGAGGANVLTF. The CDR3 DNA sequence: TGCAGTGGGCGGGTTTTTGGGGCAGGAGGGGCCAACGTCCTGACTTTC.

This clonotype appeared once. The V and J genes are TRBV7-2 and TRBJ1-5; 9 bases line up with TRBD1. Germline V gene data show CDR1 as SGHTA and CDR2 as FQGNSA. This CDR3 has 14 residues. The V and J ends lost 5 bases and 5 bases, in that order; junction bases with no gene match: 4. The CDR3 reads CASSRDREDQPQHF. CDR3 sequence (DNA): TGTGCCAGCAGCCGGGACAGGGAGGATCAGCCCCAGCATTTT.

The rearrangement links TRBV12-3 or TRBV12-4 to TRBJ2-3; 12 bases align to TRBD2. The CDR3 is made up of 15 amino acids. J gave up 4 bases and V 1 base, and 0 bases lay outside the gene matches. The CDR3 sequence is CASSLGTSGADTQYF. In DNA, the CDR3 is TGTGCCAGCAGTTTAGGGACTAGCGGGGCAGATACGCAGTATTTT.

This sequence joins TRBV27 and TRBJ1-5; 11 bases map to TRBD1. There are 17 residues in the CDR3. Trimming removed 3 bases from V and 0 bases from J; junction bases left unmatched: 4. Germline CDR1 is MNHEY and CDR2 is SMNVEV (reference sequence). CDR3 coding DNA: TGTGCCAGCAGTTTCACCGGGACAGGGGGTAGCAATCAGCCCCAGCATTTT. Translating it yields CASSFTGTGGSNQPQHF.